This record looks at one T cell receptor (beta chain) sequence and its context. This clonotype registers as medium-sized (0.01 to 0.1%) within its sample. No antigen is known for it. At one of its ends the junction is not consistent with the germline gene, which may arise from a read error. Multiplex touch-down PCR with a mixed TRB-A/B primer pool was used to amplify rearranged TRB sequences covering the V, D and J segments. Two consecutive PCR reactions with Phusion HS II polymerase added Illumina adapters and sample indices to the amplicons. The amplicons were purified from gel with the NucleoSpin Gel and PCR Clean-up kit and then assessed with Qubit and an Agilent 2100 Bioanalyzer. Sequencing of the libraries was done on an Illumina MiSeq with paired-end, single-indexed 600-cycle runs. The study's processing was this. Processing of the TRB sequences was carried out with MiXCR versions 2.12 and 3.0.5. A clone was defined as each unique CDR3 nucleotide sequence, and only productive sequences supported by at least two reads were kept. The repertoire metrics were Shannon diversity, evenness, clonality (calculated as one minus evenness), and diversity profiles parameterized by alpha from 0 to 5. Generation probabilities of clones in paired pre- and post-chemotherapy samples were computed with the IGoR algorithm. The public reads were reprocessed in TCRdb via fastp at Q25 and MiXCR, keeping in-frame beta chains. Rows are unified per CDR3 protein, each entry keeping the most common DNA and genes. TCRdb, not the authors, supplied the V and J calls. Recorded for this sample are 10,000 to 15,000 distinct CDR3 sequences; roughly 36% of them occurred a single time. In total, the top ten clones hold less than 8.5% of the sample.

This specimen belongs to a study of T cell repertoires in aging, cancer and after chemotherapy (dated by TCRdb to about 2019). Broadly, across the study: Six donor age groups were covered, ranging from 30 or younger up to 70 or older, and each group contained at least three individuals. A cohort of roughly 220 cancer patients (about 94 with hematological and some 120 with solid cancers) was assembled, and fewer than 100 healthy donors were included as a reference group. In total, the full dataset held about 9.5 million TCR reads. To examine immunoaging and T cell reconstitution after chemotherapy, the study profiled TCR beta repertoires in peripheral blood from healthy donors and cancer patients. TCR repertoires from healthy donor controls were recorded over periods of several months to years and showed clear clonal overlap between repeated samplings.

Instead of sorted cells or RNA, genomic DNA extracted from peripheral blood served as the source for amplifying TCR beta rearrangements. The germline V gene (reference sequence) supplies CDR1 LNHDA and CDR2 SQIVND. The CDR3 spans 11 residues, from the cysteine through the phenylalanine. The CDR3 DNA has 33 bases and is translated from base 1. What the work shows at the level of the full study, not this receptor alone: In healthy donors, the drop in TCR diversity with age came mainly from a loss of richness, whereas in cancer patients a loss of evenness also played a part. In both cancer cohorts, the median generation probability rose over the chemotherapy interval, which suggests that the repertoire was reconstituted through rebound thymic output. It was noted by the authors that conclusions about immunological memory after chemotherapy cannot be drawn from the repertoire data. Significantly lower blood TCR diversity and higher clonality were observed in untreated patients with hematological or solid cancers than in age-matched healthy donors.

The chain uses TRBV19 and TRBJ1-2, with no confident D gene call. The specimen was blood. This clonotype originated in a human donor in good health. The donor label of this sample is uncertain. The CDR3 protein sequence reads: CASNKGLRMFF. The DNA is TGTGCCAGTAACAAGGGCCTCAGGATGTTCTTC.